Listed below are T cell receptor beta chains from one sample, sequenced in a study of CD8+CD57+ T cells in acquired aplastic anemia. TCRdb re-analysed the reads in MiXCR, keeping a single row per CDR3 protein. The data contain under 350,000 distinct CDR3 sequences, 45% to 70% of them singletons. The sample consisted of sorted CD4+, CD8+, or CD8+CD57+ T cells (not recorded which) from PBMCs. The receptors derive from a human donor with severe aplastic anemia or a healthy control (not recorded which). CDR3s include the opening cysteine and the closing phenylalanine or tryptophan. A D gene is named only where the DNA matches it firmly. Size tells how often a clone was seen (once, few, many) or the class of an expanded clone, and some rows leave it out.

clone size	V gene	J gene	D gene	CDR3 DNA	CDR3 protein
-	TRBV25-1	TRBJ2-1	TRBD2	TGTGCCAGCAGTCCCCGGAAAGCGGGGGCGGGCAATGAGCAGTTCTTC	CASSPRKAGAGNEQFF
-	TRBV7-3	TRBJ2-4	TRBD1	TGTGCCAGCAGCTCCAGGGGGTTAAAGGACATTCAGTACTTC	CASSSRGLKDIQYF
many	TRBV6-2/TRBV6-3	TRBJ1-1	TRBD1	TGTGCCAGCAGTCAACAGGGGGCGGGCACTGAAGCTTTCTTT	CASSQQGAGTEAFF
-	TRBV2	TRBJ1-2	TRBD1	TGTGCCAGCAGTGAAGCGGACAGGGATGACTATGGCTACACCTTC	CASSEADRDDYGYTF
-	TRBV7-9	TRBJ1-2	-	TGTGCCAGCAGCTCCCAGGGAGGGTCTGGCTACACCTTC	CASSSQGGSGYTF
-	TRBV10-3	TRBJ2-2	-	TGTGCCATCAGTGAAGGGGAGTCTAGCCTCACCGGGGAGCTGTTTTTT	CAISEGESSLTGELFF
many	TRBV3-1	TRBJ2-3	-	TGTGCCAGCAGCCTAAGGGACTCGAGGGATACGCAGTATTTT	CASSLRDSRDTQYF
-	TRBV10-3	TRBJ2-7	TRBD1	TGTGCCATCAGTGCCCGGGACAGGGAAGTGGACGAGCAGTACTTC	CAISARDREVDEQYF
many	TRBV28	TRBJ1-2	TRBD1	TGTGCCAGCAGATCCGGGACAGTGGACTATGGCTACACCTTC	CASRSGTVDYGYTF
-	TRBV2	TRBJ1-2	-	TGTGCCAGCAGGTTCATCGACGACTATGGCTACACCTTC	CASRFIDDYGYTF
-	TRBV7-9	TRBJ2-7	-	TGCGCCAGCAGCCTTCTTCCAAAATACAGACTATACGAGCAGTACTTC	CASSLLPKYRLYEQYF
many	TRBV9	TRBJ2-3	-	TGTGCCAGCAGCGTAGCTCCAGGGGGGAACACAGATACGCAGTATTTT	CASSVAPGGNTDTQYF
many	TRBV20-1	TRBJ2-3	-	TGCAGTGCTAGAGCCCCCTGGGGATGGGGCACAGATACGCAGTATTTT	CSARAPWGWGTDTQYF
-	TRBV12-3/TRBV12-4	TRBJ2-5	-	TGTGCCAGCAGTTACCAGGGTCCGACCCAAGAGACCCAGTACTTC	CASSYQGPTQETQYF
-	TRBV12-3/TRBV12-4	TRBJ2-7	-	TGTGCCAGCAGTGGGGGGACTTACTCCTACGAGCAGTACTTC	CASSGGTYSYEQYF
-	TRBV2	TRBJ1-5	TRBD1	TGTGCCAGCAGGCCGGGACAGACAAGCAATCAGCCCCAGCATTTT	CASRPGQTSNQPQHF
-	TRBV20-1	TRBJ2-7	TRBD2	TGCAGTGCAAGTCCGGGGGGAGCGGGGGGCCACGAGCAGTACTTC	CSASPGGAGGHEQYF
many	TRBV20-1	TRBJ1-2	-	TGCAGTGCTACAACAGCAAACTATGGCTACACCTTC	CSATTANYGYTF
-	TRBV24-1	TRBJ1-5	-	TGTGCCACCAGGCAGACCCATAGCAATCAGCCCCAGCATTTT	CATRQTHSNQPQHF
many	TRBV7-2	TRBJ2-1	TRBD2	TGTGCCAGCAGCTTAGGGTCACCGGGACTAGCGGTCTACAATGAGCAGTTCTTC	CASSLGSPGLAVYNEQFF
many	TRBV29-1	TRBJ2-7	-	TGCAGCGTTGAAGATGGCCGCTACGAGCAGTACTTC	CSVEDGRYEQYF
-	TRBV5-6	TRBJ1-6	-	TGTGCCAGCAGCTTGGCGGGACACTCCGAATCACCCCTCCACTTT	CASSLAGHSESPLHF
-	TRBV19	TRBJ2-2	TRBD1	TGTGCCAGTAAGGGGATCCAGGGGGTTGAGAAGGCCGGGGAGCTGTTTTTT	CASKGIQGVEKAGELFF
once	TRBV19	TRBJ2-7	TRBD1	TGTGCCAGTAGCGGGACAGGGTTCGAGCAGTACTTC	CASSGTGFEQYF
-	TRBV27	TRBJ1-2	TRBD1	TGTGCCAGCAGCCCCGGGACAGGGCCTGCTGGTAACTATGGCTACACCTTC	CASSPGTGPAGNYGYTF
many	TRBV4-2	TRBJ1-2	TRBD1	TGTGCCAGCAGCCAAGGCCGACAGGGCAATGGCTACACCTTC	CASSQGRQGNGYTF
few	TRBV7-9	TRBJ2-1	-	TGTGCCAGCAGCTTTCAGGCCAGCTCCTACAATGAGCAGTTCTTC	CASSFQASSYNEQFF
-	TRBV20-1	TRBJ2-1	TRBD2	TGCAGTGCTACTGAGACTAGCGGGACCAACACCTACAATGAGCAGTTCTTC	CSATETSGTNTYNEQFF
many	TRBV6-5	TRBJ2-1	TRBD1	TGTGCCAGCAGTTTCTGGACCGGGACAGGAGACAATGAGCAGTTCTTC	CASSFWTGTGDNEQFF